This T cell receptor beta chain was found in a study of blood T cell repertoires in COVID-19. Across the whole study: The United States, Italy and Spain supplied acute and convalescent COVID-19 samples.

In germline, CDR1 is LGHNA, CDR2 YNFKEQ. The CDR3 has 19 residues. Losses at the gene ends were 4 bases for V and 5 bases for J; bases not matched to a gene: 19. Per the original data handling: From reference gene primer amplification, estimates of nucleated cell counts were derived. The data were produced by immunoSEQ multiplex PCR, yet TCRdb's version contains in-frame clones alone and is incomplete. That table supplies the V and J calls and clone size; D and trimming were determined from the DNA. The sample has 250,000 to 350,000 clones, about 87% seen once. Clinical history as reported by participants underpinned cohort assignment. The recovered donors of Cohort 3 showed two negative PCRs, clearance, or symptom resolution.

Sequencing was performed on PBMCs or T cells enriched from blood (not recorded which). V is TRBV4-2 and J is TRBJ2-3; the match to TRBD2 covers 9 bases. This TCR derives from a woman younger than 30 who had recovered from COVID-19. The CDR3, as DNA: TGTGCCAGCAGCCGAAAAAAAGGGGCGGGGGGGCTGGTCGGAGATACGCAGTATTTT. Amino acids: CASSRKKGAGGLVGDTQYF.